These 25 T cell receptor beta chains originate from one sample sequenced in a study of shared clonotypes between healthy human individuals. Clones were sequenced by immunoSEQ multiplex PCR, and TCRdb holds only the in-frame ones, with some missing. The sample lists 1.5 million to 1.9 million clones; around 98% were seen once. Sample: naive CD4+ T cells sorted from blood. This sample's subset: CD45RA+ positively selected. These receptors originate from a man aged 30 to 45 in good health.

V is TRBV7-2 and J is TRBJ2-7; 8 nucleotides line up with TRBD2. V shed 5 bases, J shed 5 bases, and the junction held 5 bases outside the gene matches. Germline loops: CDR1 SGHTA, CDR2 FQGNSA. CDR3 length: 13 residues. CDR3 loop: CASSPIGGDEQYF. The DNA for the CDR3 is TGTGCCAGCAGCCCCATCGGGGGGGACGAGCAGTACTTC.

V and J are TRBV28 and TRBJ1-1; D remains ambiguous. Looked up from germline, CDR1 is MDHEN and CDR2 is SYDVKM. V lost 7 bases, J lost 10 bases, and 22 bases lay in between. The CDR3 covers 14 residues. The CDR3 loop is CASNPNLRTLGAFF. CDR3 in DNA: TGTGCCAGCAATCCTAACCTGAGGACCCTAGGAGCTTTCTTT.

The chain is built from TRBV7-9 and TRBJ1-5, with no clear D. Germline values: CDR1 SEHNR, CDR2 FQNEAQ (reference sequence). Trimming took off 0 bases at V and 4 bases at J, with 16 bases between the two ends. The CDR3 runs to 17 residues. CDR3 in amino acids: CASSLAPVGSANQPQHF. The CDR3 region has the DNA TGTGCCAGCAGCTTAGCACCGGTGGGCAGTGCAAATCAGCCCCAGCATTTT.

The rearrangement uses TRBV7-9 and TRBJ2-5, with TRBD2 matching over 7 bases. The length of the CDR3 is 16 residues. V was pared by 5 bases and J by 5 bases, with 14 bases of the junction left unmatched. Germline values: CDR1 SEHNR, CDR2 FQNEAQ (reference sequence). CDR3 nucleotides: TGTGCCAGCAGCAGAAATAAAGCGGGGCCGCGGGAGACCCAGTACTTC. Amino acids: CASSRNKAGPRETQYF. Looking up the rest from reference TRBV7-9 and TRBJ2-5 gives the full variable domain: DTGVSQNPRHKITKRGQNVTFRCDPISEHNRLYWYRQTLGQGPEFLTYFQNEAQLEKSRLLSDRFSAERPKGSFSTLEIQRTEQGDSAMYLCASSRNKAGPRETQYFGPGTRLLVL.

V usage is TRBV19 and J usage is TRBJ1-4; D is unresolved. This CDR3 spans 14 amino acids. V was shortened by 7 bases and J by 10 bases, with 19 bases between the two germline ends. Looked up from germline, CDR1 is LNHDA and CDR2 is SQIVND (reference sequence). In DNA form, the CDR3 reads TGTGCCAGTAATCGAATCGACCCTGAAGGAAAACTGTTTTTT. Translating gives CASNRIDPEGKLFF.

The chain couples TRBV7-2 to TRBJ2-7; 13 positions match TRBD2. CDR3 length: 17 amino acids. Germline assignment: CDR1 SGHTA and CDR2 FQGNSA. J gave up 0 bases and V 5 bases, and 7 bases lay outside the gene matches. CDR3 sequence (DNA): TGTGCCAGCAGCGTTACTAGCGGGAGGGCCAGCTCCTACGAGCAGTACTTC. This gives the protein CASSVTSGRASSYEQYF. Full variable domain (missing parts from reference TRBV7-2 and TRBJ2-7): GAGVSQSPSNKVTEKGKDVELRCDPISGHTALYWYRQSLGQGLEFLIYFQGNSAPDKSGLPSDRFSAERTGGSVSTLTIQRTQQEDSAVYLCASSVTSGRASSYEQYFGPGTRLTVT.

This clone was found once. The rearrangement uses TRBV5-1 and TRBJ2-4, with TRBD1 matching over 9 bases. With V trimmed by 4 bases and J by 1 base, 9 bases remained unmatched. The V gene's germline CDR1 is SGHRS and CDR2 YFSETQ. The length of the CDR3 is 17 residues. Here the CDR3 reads CASSLQQGAGAKNIQYF. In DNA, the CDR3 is TGCGCCAGCAGCCTCCAACAGGGGGCAGGGGCCAAAAACATTCAGTACTTC.

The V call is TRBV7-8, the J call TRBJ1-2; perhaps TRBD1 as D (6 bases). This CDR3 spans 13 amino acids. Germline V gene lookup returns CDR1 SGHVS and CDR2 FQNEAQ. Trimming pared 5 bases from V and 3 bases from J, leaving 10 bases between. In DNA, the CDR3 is TGTGCCAGCAGCAACAGGGTCGACTATGGCTACACCTTC. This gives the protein CASSNRVDYGYTF.

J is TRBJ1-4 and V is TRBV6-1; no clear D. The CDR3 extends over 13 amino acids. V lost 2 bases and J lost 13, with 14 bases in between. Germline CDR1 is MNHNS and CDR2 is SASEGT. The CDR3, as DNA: TGTGCCAGCAGTGAAATGGCTCGTTCAGGACTGTTTTTT. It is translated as CASSEMARSGLFF.

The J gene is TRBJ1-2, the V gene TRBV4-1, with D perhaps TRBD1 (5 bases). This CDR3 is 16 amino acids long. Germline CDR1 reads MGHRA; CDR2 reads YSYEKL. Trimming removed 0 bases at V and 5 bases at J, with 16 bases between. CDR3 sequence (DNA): TGCGCCAGCAGCCAAGAACCCGGACACTTGGTATATGGCTACACCTTC. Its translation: CASSQEPGHLVYGYTF.

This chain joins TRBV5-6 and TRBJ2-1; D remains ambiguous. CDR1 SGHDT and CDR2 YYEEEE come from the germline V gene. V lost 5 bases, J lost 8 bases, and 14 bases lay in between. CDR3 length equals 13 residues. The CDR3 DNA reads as TGTGCCAGCAGAAGTATAGCTTCCCATGAGCAGTTCTTC. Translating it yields CASRSIASHEQFF.

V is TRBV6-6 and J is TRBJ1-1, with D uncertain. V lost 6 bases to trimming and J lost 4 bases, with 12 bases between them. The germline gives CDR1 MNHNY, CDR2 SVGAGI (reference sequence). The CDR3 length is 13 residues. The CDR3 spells CASSNLGSTEAFF. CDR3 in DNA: TGTGCCAGCAGCAACTTGGGAAGCACTGAAGCTTTCTTT.

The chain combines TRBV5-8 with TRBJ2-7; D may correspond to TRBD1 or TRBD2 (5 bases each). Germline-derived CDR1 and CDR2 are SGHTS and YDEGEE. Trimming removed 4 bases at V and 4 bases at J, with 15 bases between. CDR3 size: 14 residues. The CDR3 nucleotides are TGTGCCAGCAGCCCTACCGGGACCCAGTACGAGCAGTACTTC. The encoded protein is CASSPTGTQYEQYF.

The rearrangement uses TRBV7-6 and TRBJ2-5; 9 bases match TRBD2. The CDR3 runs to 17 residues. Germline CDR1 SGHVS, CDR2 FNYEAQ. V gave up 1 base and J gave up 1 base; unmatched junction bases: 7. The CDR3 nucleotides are TGTGCCAGCAGCTTAGATCTAAGCGGGAGGCCCCAAGAGACCCAGTACTTC. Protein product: CASSLDLSGRPQETQYF.

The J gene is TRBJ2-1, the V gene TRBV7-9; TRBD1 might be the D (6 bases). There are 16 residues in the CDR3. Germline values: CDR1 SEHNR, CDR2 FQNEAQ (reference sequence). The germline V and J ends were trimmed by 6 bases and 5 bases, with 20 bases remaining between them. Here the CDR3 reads CASRILRLGAHNEQFF. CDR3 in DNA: TGTGCCAGCAGAATCCTTAGGTTGGGGGCCCACAATGAGCAGTTCTTC. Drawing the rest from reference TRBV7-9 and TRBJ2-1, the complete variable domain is DTGVSQNPRHKITKRGQNVTFRCDPISEHNRLYWYRQTLGQGPEFLTYFQNEAQLEKSRLLSDRFSAERPKGSFSTLEIQRTEQGDSAMYLCASRILRLGAHNEQFFGPGTRLTVL.

The CDR3 nucleotides are TGCGCCAGCAGCGGGGGCCTAGCGGGAGGCCCCCGGTCCTACAATGAGCAGTTCTTC. It codes for CASSGGLAGGPRSYNEQFF. V and J are TRBV5-1 and TRBJ2-1, with 11 bases that match TRBD2. This CDR3 contains 19 residues. V shed 4 bases and J 1 base; nucleotides not matched to a gene: 13. Germline lookup yields CDR1 SGHRS and CDR2 YFSETQ.

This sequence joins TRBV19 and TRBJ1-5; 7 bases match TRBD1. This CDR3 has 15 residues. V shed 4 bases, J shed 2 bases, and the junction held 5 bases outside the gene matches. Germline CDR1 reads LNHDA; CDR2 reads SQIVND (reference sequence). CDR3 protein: CASSRQGIGNQPQHF. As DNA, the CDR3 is TGTGCCAGTAGTAGACAGGGTATAGGCAATCAGCCCCAGCATTTT.

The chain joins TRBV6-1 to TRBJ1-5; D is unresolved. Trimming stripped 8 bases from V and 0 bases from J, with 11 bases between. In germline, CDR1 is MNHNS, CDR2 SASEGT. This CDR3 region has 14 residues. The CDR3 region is CASVSFLSNQPQHF. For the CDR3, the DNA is TGTGCCAGCGTGAGCTTTCTTAGCAATCAGCCCCAGCATTTT.

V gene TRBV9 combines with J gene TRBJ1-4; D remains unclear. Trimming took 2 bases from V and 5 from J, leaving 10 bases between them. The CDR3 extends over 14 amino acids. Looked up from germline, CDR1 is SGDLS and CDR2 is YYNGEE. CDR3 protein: CASSVGLTNEKLFF. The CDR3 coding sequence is TGTGCCAGCAGCGTTGGTCTGACCAATGAAAAACTGTTTTTT.

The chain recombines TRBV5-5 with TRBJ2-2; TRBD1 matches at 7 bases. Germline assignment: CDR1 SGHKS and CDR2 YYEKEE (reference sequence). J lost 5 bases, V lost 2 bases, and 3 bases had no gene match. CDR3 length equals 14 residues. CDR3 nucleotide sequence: TGTGCCAGCAGCTTTGACAGGGCGACCGGGGAGCTGTTTTTT. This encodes CASSFDRATGELFF.

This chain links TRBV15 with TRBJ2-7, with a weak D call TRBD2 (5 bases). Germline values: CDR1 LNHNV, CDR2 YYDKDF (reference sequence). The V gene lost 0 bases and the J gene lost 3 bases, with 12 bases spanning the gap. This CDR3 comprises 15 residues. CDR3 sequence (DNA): TGTGCCACCAGCAGAGATTTGCTAGCTGGCTACGAGCAGTACTTC. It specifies CATSRDLLAGYEQYF.

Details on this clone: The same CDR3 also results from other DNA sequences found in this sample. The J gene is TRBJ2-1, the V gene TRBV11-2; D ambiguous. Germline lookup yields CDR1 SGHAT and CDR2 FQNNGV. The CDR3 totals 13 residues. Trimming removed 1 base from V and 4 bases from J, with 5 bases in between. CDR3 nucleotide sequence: TGTGCCAGCAGCTTAGCAGTTTACAATGAGCAGTTCTTC. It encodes CASSLAVYNEQFF.

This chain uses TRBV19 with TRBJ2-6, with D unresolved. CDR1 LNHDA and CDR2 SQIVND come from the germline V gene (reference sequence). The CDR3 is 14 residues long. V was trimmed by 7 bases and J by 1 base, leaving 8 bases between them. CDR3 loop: CASTPISGANVLTF. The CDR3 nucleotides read TGTGCCAGTACCCCTATATCTGGGGCCAACGTCCTGACTTTC.

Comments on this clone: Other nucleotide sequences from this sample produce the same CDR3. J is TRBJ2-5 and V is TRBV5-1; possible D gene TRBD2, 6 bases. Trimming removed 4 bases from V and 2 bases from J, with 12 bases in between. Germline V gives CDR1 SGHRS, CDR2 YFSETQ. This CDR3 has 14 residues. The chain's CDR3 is CASSPGRGQETQYF. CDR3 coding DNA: TGCGCCAGCAGCCCGGGCCGGGGGCAAGAGACCCAGTACTTC.

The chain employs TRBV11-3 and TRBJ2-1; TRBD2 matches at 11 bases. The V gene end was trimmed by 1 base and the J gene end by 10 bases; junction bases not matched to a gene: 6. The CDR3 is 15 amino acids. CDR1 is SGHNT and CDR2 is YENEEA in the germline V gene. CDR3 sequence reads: CASSLATSGATEQFF. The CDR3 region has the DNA TGTGCCAGCAGCTTAGCGACTAGCGGGGCGACCGAGCAGTTCTTC.